This passage covers 3 T cell receptor beta chains from one sample sequenced in a study of blood T cell repertoires in COVID-19 (dated by TCRdb to the early 2020s). Libraries were built with the immunoSEQ multiplex PCR assay. TCRdb carries this immuneACCESS record with in-frame sequences only. Its versions omit some clonotypes, under half of them owing to an unresolved V gene in the studies checked, with the rest unexplained. Across this sample there are approximately 300,000 clones, with roughly 86% seen only once. Approximately 2.4% of the sample is held by the ten biggest clonotypes. The sequenced material came from PBMCs or T cells enriched from blood (not recorded which). Source of these receptors: a woman between 18 and 29 years old who had recovered from COVID-19.

This clone was recorded many times. The chain joins TRBV21-1 to TRBJ2-7; the DNA was not compared with TRBD2, the D call given in the table. TRBV21-1 is a known pseudogene. The CDR3 totals 16 residues. CDR3 loop: CASSKVSDFADDEQYF. As DNA, the CDR3 is TGTGCCAGCAGCAAAGTGTCGGACTTCGCCGATGACGAGCAGTACTTC.

The chain joins TRBV4-2 to TRBJ2-4; D uncertain. With 0 bases removed from V and 6 bases from J, the gap between germline ends came to 12 bases. There are 15 residues in the CDR3. Germline CDR1 and CDR2: LGHNA and YNFKEQ. The CDR3 region has the DNA TGTGCCAGCAGCCAAGAACAACTATTGGGAAACATTCAGTACTTC. It yields the protein CASSQEQLLGNIQYF.

In the case of this clone: At one boundary the junction diverges from the germline segment, which might be a read error. V gene TRBV7-3 combines with J gene TRBJ2-1; TRBD2 aligns across 10 bases. From germline, CDR1 is SGHTA and CDR2 FQGTGA. CDR3 size: 15 residues. CDR3 region: CASSLTSGNDNEQFF. In DNA form, the CDR3 reads TGTGCCAGCAGCCTAACTAGCGGGAACGACAATGAGCAGTTCTTC.